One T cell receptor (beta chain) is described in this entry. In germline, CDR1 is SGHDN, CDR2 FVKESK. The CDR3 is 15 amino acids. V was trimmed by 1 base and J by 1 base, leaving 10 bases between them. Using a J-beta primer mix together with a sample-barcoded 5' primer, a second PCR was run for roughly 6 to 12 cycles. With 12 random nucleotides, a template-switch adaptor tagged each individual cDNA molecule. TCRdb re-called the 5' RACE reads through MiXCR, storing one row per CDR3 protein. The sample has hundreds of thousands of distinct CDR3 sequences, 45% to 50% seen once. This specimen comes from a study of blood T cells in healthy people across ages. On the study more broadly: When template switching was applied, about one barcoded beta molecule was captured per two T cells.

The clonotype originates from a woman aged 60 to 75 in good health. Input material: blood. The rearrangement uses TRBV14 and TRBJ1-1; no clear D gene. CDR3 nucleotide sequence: TGTGCCAGCAGCCAAGCTCCTTATTCGAACACTGAAGCTTTCTTT. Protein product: CASSQAPYSNTEAFF.